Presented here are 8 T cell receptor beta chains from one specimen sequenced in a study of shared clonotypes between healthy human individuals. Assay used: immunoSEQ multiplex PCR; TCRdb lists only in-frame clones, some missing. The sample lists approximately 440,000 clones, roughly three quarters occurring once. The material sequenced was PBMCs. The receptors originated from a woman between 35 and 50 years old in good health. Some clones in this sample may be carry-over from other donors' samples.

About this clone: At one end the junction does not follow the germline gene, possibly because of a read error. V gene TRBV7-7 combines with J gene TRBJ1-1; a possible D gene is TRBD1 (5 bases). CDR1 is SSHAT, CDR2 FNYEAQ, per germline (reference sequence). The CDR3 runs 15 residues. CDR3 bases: TGTGCTAGCAGCTTAGAACCCGGGGCGGTCACTGAAGCTTTCTTT. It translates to CASSLEPGAVTEAFF.

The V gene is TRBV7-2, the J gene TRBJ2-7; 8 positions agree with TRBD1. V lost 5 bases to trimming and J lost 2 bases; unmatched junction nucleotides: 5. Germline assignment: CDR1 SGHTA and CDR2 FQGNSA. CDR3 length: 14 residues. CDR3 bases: TGTGCCAGCAGCCGAAAGACAGGGGCCTACGAGCAGTACTTC. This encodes CASSRKTGAYEQYF.

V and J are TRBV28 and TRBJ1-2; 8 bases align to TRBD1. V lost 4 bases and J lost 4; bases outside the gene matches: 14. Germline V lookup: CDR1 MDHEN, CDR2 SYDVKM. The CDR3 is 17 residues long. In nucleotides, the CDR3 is TGTGCCAGCAGTTCGGCGGCGTGGGGACAGGCGGTCTATGGCTACACCTTC. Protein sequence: CASSSAAWGQAVYGYTF.

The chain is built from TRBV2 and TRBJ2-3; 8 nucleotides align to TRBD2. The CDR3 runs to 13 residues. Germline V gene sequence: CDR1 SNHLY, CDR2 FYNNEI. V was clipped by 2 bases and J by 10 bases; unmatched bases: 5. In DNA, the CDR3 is TGTGCCAGCAGTGAAACGCCGCGGGGGGCGCAGTATTTT. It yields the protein CASSETPRGAQYF.

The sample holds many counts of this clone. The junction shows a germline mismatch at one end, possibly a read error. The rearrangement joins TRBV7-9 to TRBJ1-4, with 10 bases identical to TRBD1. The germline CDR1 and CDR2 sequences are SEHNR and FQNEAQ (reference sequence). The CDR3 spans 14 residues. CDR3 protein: CASTGQGVDEILFF. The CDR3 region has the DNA TGTGCCAGCACCGGACAGGGGGTAGATGAAATACTGTTTTTT.

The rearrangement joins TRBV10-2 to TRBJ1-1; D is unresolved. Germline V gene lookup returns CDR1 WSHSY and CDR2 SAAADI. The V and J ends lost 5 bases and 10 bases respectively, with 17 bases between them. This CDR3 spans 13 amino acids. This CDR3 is CASSRAFGEGAFF. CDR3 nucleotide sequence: TGCGCCAGCAGTAGAGCGTTCGGGGAAGGAGCTTTCTTT.

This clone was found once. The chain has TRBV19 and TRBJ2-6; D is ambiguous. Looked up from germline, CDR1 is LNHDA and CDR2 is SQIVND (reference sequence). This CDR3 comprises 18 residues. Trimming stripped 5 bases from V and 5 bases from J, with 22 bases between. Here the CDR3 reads CASSYALTNHSRANVLTF. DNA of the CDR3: TGTGCCAGTAGTTATGCCCTGACAAATCACAGTCGGGCCAACGTCCTGACTTTC.

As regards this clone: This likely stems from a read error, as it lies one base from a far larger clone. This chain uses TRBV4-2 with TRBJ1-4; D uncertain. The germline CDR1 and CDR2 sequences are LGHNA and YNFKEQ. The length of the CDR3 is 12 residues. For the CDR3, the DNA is TGTGTCAGCAGCGGTCCTCGTATGGAACTGTTTTTT. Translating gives CVSSGPRMELFF.